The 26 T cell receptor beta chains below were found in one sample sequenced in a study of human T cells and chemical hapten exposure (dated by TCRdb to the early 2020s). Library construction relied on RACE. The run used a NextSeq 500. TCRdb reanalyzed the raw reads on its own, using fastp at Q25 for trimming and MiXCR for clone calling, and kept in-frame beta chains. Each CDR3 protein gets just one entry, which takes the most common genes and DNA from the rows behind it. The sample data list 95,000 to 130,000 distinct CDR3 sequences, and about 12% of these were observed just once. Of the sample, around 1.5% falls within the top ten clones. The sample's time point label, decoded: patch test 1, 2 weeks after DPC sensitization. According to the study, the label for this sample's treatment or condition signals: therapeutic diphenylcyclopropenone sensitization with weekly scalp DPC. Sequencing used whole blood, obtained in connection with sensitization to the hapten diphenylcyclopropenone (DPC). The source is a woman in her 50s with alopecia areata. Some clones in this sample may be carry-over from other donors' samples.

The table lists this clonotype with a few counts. CDR3 in DNA: TGTGCCAGCAGCTTAGTATTTACCCAAAACACCGGGGAGCTGTTTTTT. Translated, it gives CASSLVFTQNTGELFF. The chain links TRBV7-8 to TRBJ2-2; no definite D call. V lost 1 base, J lost 2 bases, and 11 bases lay in between. Germline CDR1 is SGHVS and CDR2 is FQNEAQ. The CDR3 loop spans 16 amino acids.

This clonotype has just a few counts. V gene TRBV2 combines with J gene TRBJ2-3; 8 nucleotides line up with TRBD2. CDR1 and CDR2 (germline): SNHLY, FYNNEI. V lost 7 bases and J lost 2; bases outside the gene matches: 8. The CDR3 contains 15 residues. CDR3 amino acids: CASKELAAPTDTQYF. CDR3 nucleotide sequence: TGTGCCAGCAAGGAACTAGCGGCCCCCACAGATACGCAGTATTTT.

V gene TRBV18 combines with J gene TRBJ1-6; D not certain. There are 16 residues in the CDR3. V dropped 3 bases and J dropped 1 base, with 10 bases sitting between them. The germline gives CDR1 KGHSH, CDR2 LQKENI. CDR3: CASSPGSGSYNSPLHF. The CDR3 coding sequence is TGTGCCAGCTCACCGGGGTCGGGATCCTATAATTCACCCCTCCACTTT. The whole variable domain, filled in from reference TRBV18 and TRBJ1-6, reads NAGVMQNPRHLVRRRGQEARLRCSPMKGHSHVYWYRQLPEEGLKFMVYLQKENIIDESGMPKERFSAEFPKEGPSILRIQQVVRGDSAAYFCASSPGSGSYNSPLHFGNGTRLTVT.

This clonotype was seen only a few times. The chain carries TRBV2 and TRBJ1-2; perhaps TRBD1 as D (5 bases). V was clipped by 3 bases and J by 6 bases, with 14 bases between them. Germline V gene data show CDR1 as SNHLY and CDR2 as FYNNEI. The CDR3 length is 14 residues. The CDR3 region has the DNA TGTGCCAGCAGTGAGCGTGGACACGACGATGGCTACACCTTC. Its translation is CASSERGHDDGYTF.

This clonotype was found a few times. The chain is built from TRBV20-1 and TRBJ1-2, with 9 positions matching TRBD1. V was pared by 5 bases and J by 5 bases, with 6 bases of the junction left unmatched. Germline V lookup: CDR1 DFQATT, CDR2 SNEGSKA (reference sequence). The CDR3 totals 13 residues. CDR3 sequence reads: CSAAGQGFYGYTF. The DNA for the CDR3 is TGCAGTGCTGCGGGACAGGGTTTTTATGGCTACACCTTC.

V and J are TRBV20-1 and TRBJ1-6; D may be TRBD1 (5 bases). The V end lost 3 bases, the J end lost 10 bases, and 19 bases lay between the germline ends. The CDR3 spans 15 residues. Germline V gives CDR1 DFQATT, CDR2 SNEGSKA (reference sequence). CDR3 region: CSARPDTGHLSPLHF. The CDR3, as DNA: TGCAGTGCTAGGCCCGATACGGGGCATCTATCACCCCTCCACTTT.

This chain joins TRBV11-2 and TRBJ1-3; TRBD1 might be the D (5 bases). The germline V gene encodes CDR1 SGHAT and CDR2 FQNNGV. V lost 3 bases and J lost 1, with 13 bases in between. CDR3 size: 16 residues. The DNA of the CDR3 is TGTGCCAGCAGCTTGGAGGGACGGCGATCTGGAAACACCATATATTTT. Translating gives CASSLEGRRSGNTIYF.

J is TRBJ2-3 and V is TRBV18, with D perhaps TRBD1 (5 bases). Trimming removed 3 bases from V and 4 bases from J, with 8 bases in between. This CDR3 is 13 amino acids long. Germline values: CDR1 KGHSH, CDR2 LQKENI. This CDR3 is CASSPRTSDTQYF. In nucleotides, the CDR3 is TGTGCCAGCTCACCCCGGACATCAGATACGCAGTATTTT.

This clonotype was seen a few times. The CDR3 DNA is TGTGCCAGCAGTTATCGAGCAGTCGGGGAGCTGTTTTTT. Protein sequence: CASSYRAVGELFF. The chain combines TRBV6-5 with TRBJ2-2, with D uncertain. The CDR3 length is 13 residues. V was clipped by 3 bases and J by 7 bases, with 9 bases between them. Per germline, CDR1 MNHEY and CDR2 SVGAGI.

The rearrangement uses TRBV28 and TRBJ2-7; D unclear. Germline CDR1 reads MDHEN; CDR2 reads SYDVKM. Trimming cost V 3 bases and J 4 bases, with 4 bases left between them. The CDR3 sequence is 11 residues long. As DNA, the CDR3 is TGTGCCAGCAGTTTTTGGTACGAGCAGTACTTC. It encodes CASSFWYEQYF.

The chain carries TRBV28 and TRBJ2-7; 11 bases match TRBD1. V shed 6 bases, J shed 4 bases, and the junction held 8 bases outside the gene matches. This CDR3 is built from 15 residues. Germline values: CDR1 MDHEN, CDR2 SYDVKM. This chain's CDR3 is CASRRGQGARYEQYF. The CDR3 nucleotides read TGTGCCAGCAGACGTGGACAGGGGGCGCGGTACGAGCAGTACTTC.

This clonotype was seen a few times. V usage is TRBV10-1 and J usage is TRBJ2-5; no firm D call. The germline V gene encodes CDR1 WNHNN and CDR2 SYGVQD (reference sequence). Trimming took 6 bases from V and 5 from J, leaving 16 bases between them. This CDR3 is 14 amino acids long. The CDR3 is CASSDRAQQETQYF. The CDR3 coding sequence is TGCGCCAGCAGCGATAGGGCCCAACAGGAGACCCAGTACTTC.

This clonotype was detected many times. The CDR3 DNA sequence: TGCAGCGTTAGGACAGGGTTGGAAGAAAAACTGTTTTTT. This translates into CSVRTGLEEKLFF. The V gene is TRBV29-1, the J gene TRBJ1-4, with 8 nucleotides matching TRBD1. J lost 8 bases, V lost 5 bases, and 7 bases had no gene match. Germline V gene lookup returns CDR1 SQVTM and CDR2 ANQGSEA. The CDR3 totals 13 residues.

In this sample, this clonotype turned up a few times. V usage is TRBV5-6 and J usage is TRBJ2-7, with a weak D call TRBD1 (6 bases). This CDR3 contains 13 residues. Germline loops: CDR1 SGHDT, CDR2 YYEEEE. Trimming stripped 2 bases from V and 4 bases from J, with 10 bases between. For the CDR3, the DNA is TGTGCCAGCAGCTTTACCGACAGGTACGAGCAGTACTTC. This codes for CASSFTDRYEQYF.

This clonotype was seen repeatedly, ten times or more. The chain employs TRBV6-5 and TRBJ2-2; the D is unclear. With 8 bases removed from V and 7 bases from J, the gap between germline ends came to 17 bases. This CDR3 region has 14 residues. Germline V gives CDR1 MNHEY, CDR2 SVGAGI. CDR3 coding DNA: TGTGCCAGCGGGATGTTGGGCCGAAGCGGGGAGCTGTTTTTT. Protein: CASGMLGRSGELFF.

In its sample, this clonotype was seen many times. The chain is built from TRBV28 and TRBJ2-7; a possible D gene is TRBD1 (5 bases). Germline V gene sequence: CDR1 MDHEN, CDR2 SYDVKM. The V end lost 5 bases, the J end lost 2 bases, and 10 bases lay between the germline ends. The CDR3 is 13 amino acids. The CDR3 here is CASSDSGPYEQYF. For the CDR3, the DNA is TGTGCCAGCAGTGACTCAGGGCCCTACGAGCAGTACTTC.

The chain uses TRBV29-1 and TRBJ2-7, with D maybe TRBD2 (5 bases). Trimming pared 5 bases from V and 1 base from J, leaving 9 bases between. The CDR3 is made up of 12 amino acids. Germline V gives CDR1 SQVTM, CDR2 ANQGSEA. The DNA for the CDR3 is TGCAGCGTTACGGGAATTTCCTACGAGCAGTACTTC. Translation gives CSVTGISYEQYF.

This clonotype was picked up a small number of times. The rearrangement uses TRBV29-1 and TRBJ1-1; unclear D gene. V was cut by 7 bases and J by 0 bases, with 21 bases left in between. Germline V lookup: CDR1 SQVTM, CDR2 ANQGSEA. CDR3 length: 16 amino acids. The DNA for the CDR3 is TGCAGCGGGCGGGGAGCCCTAGACACCATGAACACTGAAGCTTTCTTT. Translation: CSGRGALDTMNTEAFF.

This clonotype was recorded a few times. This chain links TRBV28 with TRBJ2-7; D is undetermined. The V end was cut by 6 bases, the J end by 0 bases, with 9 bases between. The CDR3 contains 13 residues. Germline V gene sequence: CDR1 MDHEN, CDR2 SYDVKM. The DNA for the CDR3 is TGTGCCAGCAGCACCCAACGCTCCTACGAGCAGTACTTC. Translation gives CASSTQRSYEQYF.

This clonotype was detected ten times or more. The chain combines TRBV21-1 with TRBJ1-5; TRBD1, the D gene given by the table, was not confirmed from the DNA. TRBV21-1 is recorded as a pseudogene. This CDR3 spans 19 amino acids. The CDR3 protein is CASSKGGCGRRPSNQPQHF. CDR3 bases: TGTGCCAGCAGCAAAGGGGGATGCGGTAGGCGCCCCAGCAATCAGCCCCAGCATTTT.

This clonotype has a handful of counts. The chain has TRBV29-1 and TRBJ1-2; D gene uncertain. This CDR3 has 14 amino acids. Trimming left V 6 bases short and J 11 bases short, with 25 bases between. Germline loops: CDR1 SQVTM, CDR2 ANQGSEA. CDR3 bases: TGCAGCGTCGAATTACAGACCCCGCGGAAGACATACACCTTC. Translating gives CSVELQTPRKTYTF. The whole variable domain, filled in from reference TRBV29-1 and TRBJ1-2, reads SAVISQKPSRDICQRGTSLTIQCQVDSQVTMMFWYRQQPGQSLTLIATANQGSEATYESGFVIDKFPISRPNLTFSTLTVSNMSPEDSSIYLCSVELQTPRKTYTFGSGTRLTVV.

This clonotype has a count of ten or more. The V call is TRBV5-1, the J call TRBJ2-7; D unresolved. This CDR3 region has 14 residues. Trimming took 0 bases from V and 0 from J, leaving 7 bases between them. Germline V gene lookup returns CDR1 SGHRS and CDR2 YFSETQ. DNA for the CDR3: TGCGCCAGCAGCTTGGAACAGTCCTCCTACGAGCAGTACTTC. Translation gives CASSLEQSSYEQYF.

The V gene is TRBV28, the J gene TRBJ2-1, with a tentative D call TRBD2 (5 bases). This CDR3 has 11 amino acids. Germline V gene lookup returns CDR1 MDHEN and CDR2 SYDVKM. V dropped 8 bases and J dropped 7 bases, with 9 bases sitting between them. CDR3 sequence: CASLSGNEQFF. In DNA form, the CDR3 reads TGTGCCAGCTTGAGCGGAAATGAGCAGTTCTTC.

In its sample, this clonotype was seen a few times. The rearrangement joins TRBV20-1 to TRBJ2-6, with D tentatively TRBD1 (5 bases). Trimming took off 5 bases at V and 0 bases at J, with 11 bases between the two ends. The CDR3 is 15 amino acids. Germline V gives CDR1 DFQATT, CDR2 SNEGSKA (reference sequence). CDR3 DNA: TGCAGTGCTTCTCCAGGGATCTCTGGGGCCAACGTCCTGACTTTC. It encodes CSASPGISGANVLTF.

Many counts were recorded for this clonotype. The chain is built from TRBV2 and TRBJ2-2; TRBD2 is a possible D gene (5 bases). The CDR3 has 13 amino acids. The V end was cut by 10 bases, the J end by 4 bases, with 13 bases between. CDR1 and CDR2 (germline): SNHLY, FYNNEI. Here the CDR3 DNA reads TGTGCCACAGGACTGAGGAGCACCGGGGAGCTGTTTTTT. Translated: CATGLRSTGELFF. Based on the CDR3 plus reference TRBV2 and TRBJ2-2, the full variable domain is EPEVTQTPSHQVTQMGQEVILRCVPISNHLYFYWYRQILGQKVEFLVSFYNNEISEKSEIFDDQFSVERPDGSNFTLKIRSTKLEDSAMYFCATGLRSTGELFFGEGSRLTVL.

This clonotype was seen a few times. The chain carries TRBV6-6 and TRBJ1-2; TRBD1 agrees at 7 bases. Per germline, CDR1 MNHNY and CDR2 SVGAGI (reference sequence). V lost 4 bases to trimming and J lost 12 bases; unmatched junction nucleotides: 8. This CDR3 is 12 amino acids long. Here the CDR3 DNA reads TGTGCCAGCAGTTTGGACAGGTTTCTTGACACCTTC. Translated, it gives CASSLDRFLDTF.